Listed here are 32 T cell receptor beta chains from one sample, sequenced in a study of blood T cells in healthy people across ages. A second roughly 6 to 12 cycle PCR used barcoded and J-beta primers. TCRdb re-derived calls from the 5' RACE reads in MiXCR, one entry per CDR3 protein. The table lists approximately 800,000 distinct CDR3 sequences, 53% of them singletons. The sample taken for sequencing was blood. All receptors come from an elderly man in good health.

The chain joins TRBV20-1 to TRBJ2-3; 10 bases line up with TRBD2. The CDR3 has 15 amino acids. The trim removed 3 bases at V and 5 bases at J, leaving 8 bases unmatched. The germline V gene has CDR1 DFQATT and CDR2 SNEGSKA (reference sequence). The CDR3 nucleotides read TGCAGTGCTAGCTGCCTAGCGGGAGTAGGAGATACGCAGTATTTT. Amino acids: CSASCLAGVGDTQYF.

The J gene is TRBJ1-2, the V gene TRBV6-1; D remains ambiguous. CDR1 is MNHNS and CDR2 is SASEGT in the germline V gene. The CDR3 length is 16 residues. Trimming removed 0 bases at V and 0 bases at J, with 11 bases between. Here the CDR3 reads CASSEAGKGANYGYTF. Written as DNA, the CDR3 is TGTGCCAGCAGTGAAGCGGGAAAGGGTGCTAACTATGGCTACACCTTC.

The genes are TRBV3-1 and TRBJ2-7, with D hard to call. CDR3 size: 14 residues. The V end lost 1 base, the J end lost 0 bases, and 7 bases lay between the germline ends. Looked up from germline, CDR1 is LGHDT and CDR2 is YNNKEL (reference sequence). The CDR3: CASSQGQDSYEQYF. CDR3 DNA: TGTGCCAGCAGCCAAGGTCAGGACTCCTACGAGCAGTACTTC.

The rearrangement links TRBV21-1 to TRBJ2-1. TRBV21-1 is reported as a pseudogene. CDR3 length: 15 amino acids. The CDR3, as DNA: TGTGCCAGCAGCAAAGTCGGTCCAGGACCCAATGAGCAGTTCTTC. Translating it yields CASSKVGPGPNEQFF.

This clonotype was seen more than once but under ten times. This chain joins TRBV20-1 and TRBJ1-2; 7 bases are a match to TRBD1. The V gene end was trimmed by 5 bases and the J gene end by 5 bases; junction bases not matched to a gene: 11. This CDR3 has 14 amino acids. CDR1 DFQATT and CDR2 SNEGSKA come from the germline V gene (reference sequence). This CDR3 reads CSAEVSGTAYGYTF. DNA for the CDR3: TGCAGTGCTGAGGTCTCCGGGACAGCTTATGGCTACACCTTC.

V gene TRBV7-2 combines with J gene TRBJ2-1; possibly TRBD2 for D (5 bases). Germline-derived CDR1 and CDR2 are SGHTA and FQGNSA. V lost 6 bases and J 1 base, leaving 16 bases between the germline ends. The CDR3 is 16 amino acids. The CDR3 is CASRPLLGSSYNEQFF. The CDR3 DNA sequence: TGTGCCAGCAGACCGCTCTTGGGGAGTTCCTACAATGAGCAGTTCTTC.

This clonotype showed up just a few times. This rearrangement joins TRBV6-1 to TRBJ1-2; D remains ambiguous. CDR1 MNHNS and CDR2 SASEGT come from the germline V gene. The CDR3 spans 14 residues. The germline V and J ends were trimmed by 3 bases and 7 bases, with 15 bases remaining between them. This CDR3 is CASSDRVIFGGYTF. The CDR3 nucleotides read TGTGCCAGCAGTGATAGGGTAATATTCGGTGGCTACACCTTC.

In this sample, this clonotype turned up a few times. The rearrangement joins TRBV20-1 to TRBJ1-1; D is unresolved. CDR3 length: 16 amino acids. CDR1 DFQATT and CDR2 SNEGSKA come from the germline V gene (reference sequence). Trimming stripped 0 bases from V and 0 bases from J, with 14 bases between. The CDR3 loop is CSARDPEGTMNTEAFF. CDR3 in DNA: TGCAGTGCTAGAGATCCTGAGGGCACTATGAACACTGAAGCTTTCTTT.

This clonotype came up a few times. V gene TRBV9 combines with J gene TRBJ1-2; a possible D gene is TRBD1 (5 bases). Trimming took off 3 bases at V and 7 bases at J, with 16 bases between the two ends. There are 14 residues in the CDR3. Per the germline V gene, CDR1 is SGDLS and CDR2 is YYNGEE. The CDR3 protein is CASSARDASGGYTF. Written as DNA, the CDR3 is TGTGCCAGCAGCGCCCGGGACGCCTCAGGTGGCTACACCTTC. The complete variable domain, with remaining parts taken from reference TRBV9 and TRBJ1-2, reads DSGVTQTPKHLITATGQRVTLRCSPRSGDLSVYWYQQSLDQGLQFLIQYYNGEERAKGNILERFSAQQFPDLHSELNLSSLELGDSALYFCASSARDASGGYTFGSGTRLTVV.

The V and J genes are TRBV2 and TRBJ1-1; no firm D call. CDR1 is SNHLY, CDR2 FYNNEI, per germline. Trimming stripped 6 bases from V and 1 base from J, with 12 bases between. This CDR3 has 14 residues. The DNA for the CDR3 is TGTGCCAGCAGCCTCGGACGGACGAACACTGAAGCTTTCTTT. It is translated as CASSLGRTNTEAFF.

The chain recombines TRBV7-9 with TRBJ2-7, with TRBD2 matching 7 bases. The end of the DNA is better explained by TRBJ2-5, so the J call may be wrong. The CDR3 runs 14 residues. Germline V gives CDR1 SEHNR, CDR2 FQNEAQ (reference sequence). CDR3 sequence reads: CASSLVLAKETQYF. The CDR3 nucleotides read TGTGCCAGCAGCCTCGTACTAGCGAAAGAGACCCAGTACTTC.

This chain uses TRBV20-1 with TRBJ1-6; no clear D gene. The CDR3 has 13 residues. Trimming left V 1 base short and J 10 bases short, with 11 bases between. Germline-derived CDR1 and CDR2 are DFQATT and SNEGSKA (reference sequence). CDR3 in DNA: TGCAGTGCTAGAGTCCCGGGCAGCTCACCCCTCCACTTT. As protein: CSARVPGSSPLHF.

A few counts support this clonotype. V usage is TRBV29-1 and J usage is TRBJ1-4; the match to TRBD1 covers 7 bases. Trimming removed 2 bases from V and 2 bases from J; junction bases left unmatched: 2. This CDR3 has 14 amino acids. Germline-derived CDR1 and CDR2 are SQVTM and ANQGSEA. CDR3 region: CSVETGATNEKLFF. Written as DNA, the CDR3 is TGCAGCGTTGAAACAGGGGCCACTAATGAAAAACTGTTTTTT.

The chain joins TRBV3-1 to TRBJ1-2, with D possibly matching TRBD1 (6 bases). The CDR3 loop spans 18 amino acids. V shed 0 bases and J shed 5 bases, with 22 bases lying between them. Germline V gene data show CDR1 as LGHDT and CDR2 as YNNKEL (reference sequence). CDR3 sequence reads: CASSQDLAWDKGGYGYTF. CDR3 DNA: TGTGCCAGCAGCCAAGATTTAGCTTGGGACAAGGGGGGATATGGCTACACCTTC.

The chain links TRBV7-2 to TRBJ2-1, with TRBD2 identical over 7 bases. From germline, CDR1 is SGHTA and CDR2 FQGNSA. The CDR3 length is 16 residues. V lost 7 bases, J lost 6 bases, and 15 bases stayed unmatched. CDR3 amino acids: CASTLTFSGKVNEQFF. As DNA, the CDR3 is TGTGCCAGCACCCTCACATTCAGCGGGAAGGTCAATGAGCAGTTCTTC.

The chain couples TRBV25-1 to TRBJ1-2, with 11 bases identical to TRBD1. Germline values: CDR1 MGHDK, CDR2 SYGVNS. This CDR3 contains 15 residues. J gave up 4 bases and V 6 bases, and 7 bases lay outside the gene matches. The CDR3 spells CASSRTGGGFYGYTF. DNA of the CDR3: TGTGCCAGCAGCAGGACAGGGGGCGGGTTCTATGGCTACACCTTC.

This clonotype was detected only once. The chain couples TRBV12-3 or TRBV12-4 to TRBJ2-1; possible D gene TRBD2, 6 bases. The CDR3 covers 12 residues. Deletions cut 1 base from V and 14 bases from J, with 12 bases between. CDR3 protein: CASSLVGGKEFF. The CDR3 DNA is TGTGCCAGCAGTTTAGTGGGCGGGAAGGAGTTCTTC.

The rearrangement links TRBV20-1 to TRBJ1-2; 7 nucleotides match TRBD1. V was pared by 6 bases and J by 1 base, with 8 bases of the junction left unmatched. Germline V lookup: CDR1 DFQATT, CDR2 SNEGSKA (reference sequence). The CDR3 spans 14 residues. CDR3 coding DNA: TGCAGTGCGAGGGGGCGCGGGAGTAACTATGGCTACACCTTC. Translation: CSARGRGSNYGYTF.

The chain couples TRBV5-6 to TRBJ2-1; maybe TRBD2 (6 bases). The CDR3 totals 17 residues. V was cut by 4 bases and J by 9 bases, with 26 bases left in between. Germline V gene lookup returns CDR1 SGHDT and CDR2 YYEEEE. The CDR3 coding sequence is TGTGCCAGCAGCCGAAGGTCGGAGCGGAGTGGGGGGAGTGAGCAGTTCTTC. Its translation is CASSRRSERSGGSEQFF.

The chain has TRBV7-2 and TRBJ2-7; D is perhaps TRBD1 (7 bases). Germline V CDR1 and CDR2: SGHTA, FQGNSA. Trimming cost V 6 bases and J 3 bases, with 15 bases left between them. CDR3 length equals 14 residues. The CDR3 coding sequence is TGTGCCAGCAGACGATTTCAGGGGGGCTACGAGCAGTACTTC. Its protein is CASRRFQGGYEQYF.

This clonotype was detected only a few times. CDR3: CASSSLARVHGYTF. CDR3 in DNA: TGTGCCAGCAGCTCCCTGGCCAGGGTACATGGCTACACCTTC. The chain carries TRBV7-9 and TRBJ1-2; D is perhaps TRBD1 (5 bases). V was cut by 4 bases and J by 6 bases, with 15 bases left in between. Germline V gene sequence: CDR1 SEHNR, CDR2 FQNEAQ (reference sequence). The CDR3 is 14 amino acids.

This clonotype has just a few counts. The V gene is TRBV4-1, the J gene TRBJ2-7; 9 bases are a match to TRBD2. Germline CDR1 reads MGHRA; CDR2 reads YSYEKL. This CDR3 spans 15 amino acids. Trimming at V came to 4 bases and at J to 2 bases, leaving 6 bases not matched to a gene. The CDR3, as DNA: TGCGCCAGCAGCCCGACCGCGGGAGGGCCCTACGAGCAGTACTTC. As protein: CASSPTAGGPYEQYF.

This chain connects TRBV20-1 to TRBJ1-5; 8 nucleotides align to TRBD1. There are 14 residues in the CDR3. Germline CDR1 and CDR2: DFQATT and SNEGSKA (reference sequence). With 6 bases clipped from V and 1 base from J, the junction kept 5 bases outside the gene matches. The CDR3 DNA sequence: TGCAGTGCCATAGGACAGGGAAGCAATCAGCCCCAGCATTTT. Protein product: CSAIGQGSNQPQHF.

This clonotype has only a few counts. CDR3 DNA sequence: TGCAGTGCTAGATATTACGGACAGGGGAACACTGAAGCTTTCTTT. It specifies CSARYYGQGNTEAFF. The rearrangement links TRBV20-1 to TRBJ1-1; 8 bases are shared with TRBD1. The CDR3 runs to 15 residues. Germline V gives CDR1 DFQATT, CDR2 SNEGSKA (reference sequence). J gave up 1 base and V 2 bases, and 6 bases lay outside the gene matches.

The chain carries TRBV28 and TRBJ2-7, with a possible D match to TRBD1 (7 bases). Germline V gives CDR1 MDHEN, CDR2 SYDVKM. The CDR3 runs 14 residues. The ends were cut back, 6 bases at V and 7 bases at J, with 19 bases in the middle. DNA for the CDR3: TGTGCCAGCAGCCGTTGGGGGGACAGCCAAGAGCAGTACTTC. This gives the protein CASSRWGDSQEQYF.

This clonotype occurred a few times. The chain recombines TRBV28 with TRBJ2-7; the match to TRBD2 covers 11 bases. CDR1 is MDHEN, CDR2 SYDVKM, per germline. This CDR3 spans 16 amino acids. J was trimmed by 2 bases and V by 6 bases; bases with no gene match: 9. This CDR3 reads CASSPGLAGPTYEQYF. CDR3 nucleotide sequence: TGTGCCAGCAGCCCCGGACTAGCGGGCCCAACCTACGAGCAGTACTTC. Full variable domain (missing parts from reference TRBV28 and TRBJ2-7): DVKVTQSSRYLVKRTGEKVFLECVQDMDHENMFWYRQDPGLGLRLIYFSYDVKMKEKGDIPEGYSVSREKKERFSLILESASTNQTSMYLCASSPGLAGPTYEQYFGPGTRLTVT.

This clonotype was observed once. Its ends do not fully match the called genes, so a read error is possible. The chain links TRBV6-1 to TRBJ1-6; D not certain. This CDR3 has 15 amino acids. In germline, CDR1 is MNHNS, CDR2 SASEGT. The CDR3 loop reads CASSDRSSYNSPPHF. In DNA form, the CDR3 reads TGTGCCAGCAGTGACAGAAGCTCCTATAATTCACCCCCCCACTTT.

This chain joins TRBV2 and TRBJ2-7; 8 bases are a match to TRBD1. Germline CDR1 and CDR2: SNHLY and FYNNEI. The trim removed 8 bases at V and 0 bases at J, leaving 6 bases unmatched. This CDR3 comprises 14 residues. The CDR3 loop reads CASPGQGSSYEQYF. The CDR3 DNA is TGTGCCAGCCCTGGACAGGGAAGCTCCTACGAGCAGTACTTC.

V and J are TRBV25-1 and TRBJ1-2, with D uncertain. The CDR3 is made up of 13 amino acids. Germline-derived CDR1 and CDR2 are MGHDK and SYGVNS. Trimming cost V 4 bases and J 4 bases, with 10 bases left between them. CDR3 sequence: CASSGPGVYGYTF. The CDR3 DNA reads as TGTGCCAGCAGTGGGCCGGGAGTCTATGGCTACACCTTC.

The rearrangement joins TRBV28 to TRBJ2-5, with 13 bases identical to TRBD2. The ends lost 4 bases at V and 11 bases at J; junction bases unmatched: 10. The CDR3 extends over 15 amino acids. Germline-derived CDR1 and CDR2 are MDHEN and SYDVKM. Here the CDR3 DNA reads TGTGCCAGCAGTTACGGGACTAGCGGGAAATATGAGCAGTACTTC. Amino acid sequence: CASSYGTSGKYEQYF.

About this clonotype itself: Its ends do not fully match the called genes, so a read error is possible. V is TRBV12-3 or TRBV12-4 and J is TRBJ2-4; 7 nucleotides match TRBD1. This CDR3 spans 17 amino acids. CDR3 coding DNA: TGTACCAGCAGTTTAGTACGGGGACAGCGAGATCTGTGGATTCAGTACTTC. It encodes CTSSLVRGQRDLWIQYF.

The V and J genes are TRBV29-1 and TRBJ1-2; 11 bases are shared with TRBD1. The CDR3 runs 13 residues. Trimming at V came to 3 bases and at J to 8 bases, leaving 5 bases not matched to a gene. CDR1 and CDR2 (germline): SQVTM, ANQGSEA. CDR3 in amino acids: CSVEKRTGGGYTF. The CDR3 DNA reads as TGCAGCGTTGAGAAACGGACAGGGGGCGGCTACACCTTC.